This T cell receptor beta chain was observed in a study of cytomegalovirus exposure and HLA in healthy donors. Turning to the study itself: From donors who were HLA-typed, an early data release held about 85 million unique TCRs. Overall study findings and caveats: The authors later found most CMV-associated TCR beta chains appeared HLA-restricted.

About this clone: The antigen remains undetermined.

The PCR had 60 Vbeta and 13 Jbeta primers. The data were produced by immunoSEQ multiplex PCR, yet TCRdb's version contains in-frame clones alone and is incomplete. Counted here are roughly 200,000 clones, approximately 86% occurring once; the ten biggest clones make up roughly 0.32%. The germline V gene has CDR1 MGHRA and CDR2 YSYEKL. CDR3 length: 17 residues. V lost 0 bases to trimming and J lost 4 bases, with 17 bases between them. The material sequenced was PBMCs. The chain is built from TRBV4-1 and TRBJ2-3; maybe TRBD2 (6 bases). The source is a woman aged 30 to 39 in good health and CMV-seronegative. The CDR3 sequence is CASSQDLAGRVSDTQYF. CDR3 sequence (DNA): TGCGCCAGCAGCCAAGATCTGGCGGGGAGAGTCTCAGATACGCAGTATTTT.